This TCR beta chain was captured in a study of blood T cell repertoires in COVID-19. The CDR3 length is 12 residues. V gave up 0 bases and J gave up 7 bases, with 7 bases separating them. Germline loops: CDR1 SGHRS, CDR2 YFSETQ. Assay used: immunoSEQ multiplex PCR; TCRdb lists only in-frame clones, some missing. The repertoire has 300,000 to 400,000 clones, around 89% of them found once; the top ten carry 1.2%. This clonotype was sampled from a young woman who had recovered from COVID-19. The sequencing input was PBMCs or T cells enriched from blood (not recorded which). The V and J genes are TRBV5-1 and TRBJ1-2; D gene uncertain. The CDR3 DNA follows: TGCGCCAGCAGCTTGGGGTCGAGTGGCTACACCTTC. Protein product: CASSLGSSGYTF.